Each of the 2 T cell receptor beta chains below was sequenced from the same sample in a study of blood T cell repertoires in COVID-19. Here immunoSEQ multiplex PCR was the method, and the copy in TCRdb shows in-frame clones only, minus some. The sample includes 290,000 or so clones, roughly 85% of them seen just once. The specimen sequenced was peripheral blood. The receptors originated from a man between 50 and 59 years old with active or convalescent COVID-19.

The chain carries TRBV28 and TRBJ2-7; 13 bases map to TRBD2. Germline V gives CDR1 MDHEN, CDR2 SYDVKM. The CDR3 loop spans 15 amino acids. V lost 8 bases and J lost 3; bases outside the gene matches: 7. The chain's CDR3 is CASARTSGSIYEQYF. The DNA of the CDR3 is TGTGCCAGCGCCAGGACTAGCGGGAGTATCTACGAGCAGTACTTC.

This clone was seen more than once but under ten times. The genes are TRBV3-1 (or the pseudogene TRBV3-2) and TRBJ2-7, with D unresolved. CDR3 length: 12 amino acids. Trimming left V 1 base short and J 1 base short, with 2 bases between. Per germline, CDR1 LGHDT and CDR2 YNNKEL (reference sequence). The CDR3 region has the DNA TGTGCCAGCAGCCAAGCTTCCTACGAGCAGTACTTC. Protein sequence: CASSQASYEQYF.